Given below is one T cell receptor beta chain in context. Data came from immunoSEQ multiplex PCR; TCRdb stores just in-frame clones and leaves some out. The table lists 160,000 or so clones, approximately 85% of them singletons. This CDR3 comprises 19 residues. In germline, CDR1 is LGHDT, CDR2 YNNKEL (reference sequence). Trimming removed 0 bases from V and 5 bases from J, with 25 bases in between. This specimen comes from a study of blood T cell repertoires in COVID-19. The receptor was isolated from a man aged 55-75 years with active or convalescent COVID-19. The source material was peripheral blood. The rearrangement links TRBV3-1 (or the pseudogene TRBV3-2) to TRBJ1-1, with D hard to call. In nucleotides, the CDR3 is TGTGCCAGCAGCCAAGAGAGAAGTCGGAGGGTCATTGGGGTTACTGAAGCTTTCTTT. Translation gives CASSQERSRRVIGVTEAFF.